The next 27 T cell receptor beta chains were all read from a single sample in a study of beta chain features in type 1 diabetes. Investigators reverse transcribed all isolated RNA, so they sequenced expressed TCRB transcripts. The assay was immunoSEQ multiplex PCR, and TCRdb's table has in-frame clones only and misses some. The table has some 400,000 clones, roughly 16% seen once. Sequenced: naive CD4+ T cells from blood. The source is a woman aged 18-30 years in good health.

The chain recombines TRBV5-8 with TRBJ2-1; 13 bases are a match to TRBD2. Germline CDR1 is SGHTS and CDR2 is YDEGEE. Unmatched junction bases numbered 5, after V lost 7 bases and J lost 10 bases. The CDR3 loop spans 13 amino acids. The CDR3 DNA reads TGTGCCAGCGCAACTAGCGGGAGGGCCGAGCAGTTCTTC. Translation gives CASATSGRAEQFF.

The chain couples TRBV30 to TRBJ1-1, with TRBD1 matching over 8 bases. This CDR3 has 16 residues. CDR1 GTSNPN and CDR2 SVGIG come from the germline V gene (reference sequence). The ends lost 2 bases at V and 0 bases at J; junction bases unmatched: 8. The CDR3 nucleotides read TGTGCCTGGAGTAAACTACAGGGGGGGATGAACACTGAAGCTTTCTTT. Amino acids: CAWSKLQGGMNTEAFF.

This clone was seen a handful of times. The rearrangement links TRBV20-1 to TRBJ2-5; D is ambiguous. The germline V gene has CDR1 DFQATT and CDR2 SNEGSKA (reference sequence). Trimming removed 3 bases at V and 5 bases at J, with 7 bases between. The CDR3 consists of 11 residues. The CDR3 DNA follows: TGCAGTGCTAGTAGAAAGGAGACCCAGTACTTC. Translating it yields CSASRKETQYF.

This clone was seen a handful of times. The V call is TRBV25-1, the J call TRBJ2-5; 12 nucleotides match TRBD2. There are 15 residues in the CDR3. The V gene's germline CDR1 is MGHDK and CDR2 SYGVNS. V lost 6 bases to trimming and J lost 1 base; unmatched junction nucleotides: 3. CDR3 amino acids: CASSRTSGAQETQYF. DNA for the CDR3: TGTGCCAGCAGCAGGACTAGCGGGGCCCAAGAGACCCAGTACTTC.

V is TRBV15 and J is TRBJ2-1; maybe TRBD2 (6 bases). Looked up from germline, CDR1 is LNHNV and CDR2 is YYDKDF (reference sequence). The CDR3 contains 17 residues. Trimming removed 5 bases from V and 2 bases from J, with 19 bases in between. CDR3 protein: CATSETGVAVPYNEQFF. CDR3 in DNA: TGTGCCACCAGCGAAACGGGCGTAGCGGTACCCTACAATGAGCAGTTCTTC. Based on the CDR3 plus reference TRBV15 and TRBJ2-1, the full variable domain is DAMVIQNPRYQVTQFGKPVTLSCSQTLNHNVMYWYQQKSSQAPKLLFHYYDKDFNNEADTPDNFQSRRPNTSFCFLDIRSPGLGDTAMYLCATSETGVAVPYNEQFFGPGTRLTVL.

This clone has a handful of counts. The chain links TRBV10-2 to TRBJ2-5, with 7 bases identical to TRBD1. This CDR3 contains 14 residues. Germline CDR1 is WSHSY and CDR2 is SAAADI. V shed 8 bases and J 11 bases; nucleotides not matched to a gene: 17. CDR3 loop: CASEGADSTTAQYF. Here the CDR3 DNA reads TGCGCCAGCGAGGGGGCAGACTCCACCACGGCTCAGTACTTC.

V and J are TRBV6-5 and TRBJ2-2; 10 nucleotides line up with TRBD2. Germline V gives CDR1 MNHEY, CDR2 SVGAGI. V lost 8 bases, J lost 5 bases, and 8 bases stayed unmatched. The length of the CDR3 is 15 residues. CDR3 in DNA: TGTGCCAGCCTTAACCTAGCGGGAGTAACCGGGGAGCTGTTTTTT. It encodes CASLNLAGVTGELFF.

This chain links TRBV6-5 with TRBJ1-1; TRBD1 might be the D (5 bases). There are 14 residues in the CDR3. V lost 0 bases to trimming and J lost 7 bases, with 12 bases between them. Germline values: CDR1 MNHEY, CDR2 SVGAGI. As DNA, the CDR3 is TGTGCCAGCAGTTACTCGCGAACGCAGGGTGAAGCTTTCTTT. Amino acids: CASSYSRTQGEAFF.

V gene TRBV5-4 combines with J gene TRBJ2-1; a possible D gene is TRBD1 (6 bases). This CDR3 spans 15 amino acids. Germline CDR1 is SGHNT and CDR2 is YYREEE (reference sequence). Trimming left V 2 bases short and J 8 bases short, with 17 bases between. CDR3 protein: CASSFSTGLADEQFF. CDR3 nucleotides: TGTGCCAGCAGCTTTTCGACAGGCCTGGCCGATGAGCAGTTCTTC. Full variable domain (remainder filled in from reference TRBV5-4 and TRBJ2-1): ETGVTQSPTHLIKTRGQQVTLRCSSQSGHNTVSWYQQALGQGPQFIFQYYREEENGRGNFPPRFSGLQFPNYSSELNVNALELDDSALYLCASSFSTGLADEQFFGPGTRLTVL.

This chain connects TRBV9 to TRBJ1-1; 8 nucleotides line up with TRBD1. Unmatched junction bases numbered 14, after V lost 3 bases and J lost 13 bases. Germline loops: CDR1 SGDLS, CDR2 YYNGEE. This CDR3 is built from 14 residues. CDR3: CASSANPGQGLVFF. The DNA of the CDR3 is TGTGCCAGCAGCGCCAATCCTGGACAGGGTTTAGTTTTCTTT.

This clone came up a few times. The chain joins TRBV30 to TRBJ2-7; 11 bases match TRBD2. Unmatched junction bases numbered 3, after V lost 2 bases and J lost 3 bases. CDR3 length: 14 residues. Germline CDR1 is GTSNPN and CDR2 is SVGIG (reference sequence). CDR3 protein: CAWSLLAGVYEQYF. The CDR3 nucleotides are TGTGCCTGGAGTTTACTAGCGGGAGTCTACGAGCAGTACTTC.

Written as DNA, the CDR3 is TGTGCCAGCAGCCAAGAGGGGGCGGGTTTCGATGAGCAGTTCTTC. This encodes CASSQEGAGFDEQFF. The V gene is TRBV4-2, the J gene TRBJ2-1; maybe TRBD1 (6 bases). V lost 0 bases to trimming and J lost 8 bases, with 14 bases between them. Per the germline V gene, CDR1 is LGHNA and CDR2 is YNFKEQ. The CDR3 sequence is 15 residues long.

This clone showed up just a few times. This chain joins TRBV5-4 and TRBJ2-7; 10 bases map to TRBD1. Germline CDR1 SGHNT, CDR2 YYREEE (reference sequence). J lost 3 bases, V lost 4 bases, and 13 bases had no gene match. The CDR3 contains 17 residues. Here the CDR3 reads CASSKGEAGQGHYEQYF. CDR3 nucleotide sequence: TGTGCCAGCAGCAAGGGAGAGGCGGGACAGGGGCACTACGAGCAGTACTTC. Drawing the rest from reference TRBV5-4 and TRBJ2-7, the complete variable domain is ETGVTQSPTHLIKTRGQQVTLRCSSQSGHNTVSWYQQALGQGPQFIFQYYREEENGRGNFPPRFSGLQFPNYSSELNVNALELDDSALYLCASSKGEAGQGHYEQYFGPGTRLTVT.

This clone has more than one count but fewer than ten. This sequence joins TRBV5-1 and TRBJ2-5; D call uncertain. V lost 2 bases, J lost 2 bases, and 7 bases lay in between. CDR1 and CDR2 from the germline V gene are SGHRS and YFSETQ. This CDR3 region has 13 residues. As DNA, the CDR3 is TGCGCCAGCAGCTTATCAGTACAAGAGACCCAGTACTTC. Amino acids: CASSLSVQETQYF.

This chain joins TRBV7-9 and TRBJ2-2; 8 bases agree with TRBD2. This CDR3 has 18 residues. After removal of 2 bases from V and 2 bases from J, the junction contained 10 bases not matched to a gene. The V gene's germline CDR1 is SEHNR and CDR2 FQNEAQ (reference sequence). The CDR3 bases are TGTGCCAGCAGCTTAATTACGTACCGGGAGGGAAACACCGGGGAGCTGTTTTTT. Its translation is CASSLITYREGNTGELFF.

The genes are TRBV19 and TRBJ2-1, with a possible D match to TRBD1 (5 bases). Germline CDR1 is LNHDA and CDR2 is SQIVND (reference sequence). This CDR3 comprises 17 residues. Trimming stripped 2 bases from V and 4 bases from J, with 18 bases between. CDR3 in amino acids: CASSIPKGKLQYNEQFF. DNA for the CDR3: TGTGCCAGTAGTATACCCAAGGGGAAACTCCAATACAATGAGCAGTTCTTC. Based on the CDR3 plus reference TRBV19 and TRBJ2-1, the full variable domain is DGGITQSPKYLFRKEGQNVTLSCEQNLNHDAMYWYRQDPGQGLRLIYYSQIVNDFQKGDIAEGYSVSREKKESFPLTVTSAQKNPTAFYLCASSIPKGKLQYNEQFFGPGTRLTVL.

This clone has more than one count but fewer than ten. The chain recombines TRBV15 with TRBJ1-2; 7 positions match TRBD1. CDR1 and CDR2 (germline): LNHNV, YYDKDF (reference sequence). The CDR3 consists of 14 residues. The ends lost 2 bases at V and 5 bases at J; junction bases unmatched: 5. The CDR3 region is CATSRMGQNYGYTF. The CDR3 DNA is TGTGCCACCAGCAGAATGGGACAGAATTATGGCTACACCTTC.

This chain joins TRBV28 and TRBJ2-1; unclear D gene. Trimming removed 5 bases at V and 0 bases at J, with 8 bases between. In germline, CDR1 is MDHEN, CDR2 SYDVKM. The CDR3 has 14 amino acids. The CDR3 DNA reads TGTGCCAGCAGTCGCCATAGCTCCTACAATGAGCAGTTCTTC. Translated, it gives CASSRHSSYNEQFF.

The chain couples TRBV19 to TRBJ2-1; TRBD1 might be the D (6 bases). This CDR3 contains 15 residues. V was pared by 7 bases and J by 5 bases, with 18 bases between. Germline V gene sequence: CDR1 LNHDA, CDR2 SQIVND (reference sequence). The DNA of the CDR3 is TGTGCCAGTATAAGTTCTTGGGGGCCACACAATGAGCAGTTCTTC. Translated: CASISSWGPHNEQFF.

This clone was seen only a few times. V gene TRBV7-9 combines with J gene TRBJ2-7; TRBD2 agrees at 13 bases. V gave up 5 bases and J gave up 10 bases; unmatched junction bases: 14. CDR1 is SEHNR, CDR2 FQNEAQ, per germline (reference sequence). This CDR3 is 16 amino acids long. Here the CDR3 reads CASSARWTSGSNRQYF. As DNA, the CDR3 is TGTGCCAGCAGCGCCCGGTGGACTAGCGGGAGCAACCGTCAGTACTTC. Drawing the rest from reference TRBV7-9 and TRBJ2-7, the complete variable domain is DTGVSQNPRHKITKRGQNVTFRCDPISEHNRLYWYRQTLGQGPEFLTYFQNEAQLEKSRLLSDRFSAERPKGSFSTLEIQRTEQGDSAMYLCASSARWTSGSNRQYFGPGTRLTVT.

This clone was counted only a few times. This chain joins TRBV5-4 and TRBJ2-7; perhaps TRBD2 as D (6 bases). This CDR3 has 15 amino acids. Germline CDR1 SGHNT, CDR2 YYREEE (reference sequence). Trimming left V 4 bases short and J 2 bases short, with 16 bases between. The DNA for the CDR3 is TGTGCCAGCAGCATCGCCGGGAGAGATACCTACGAGCAGTACTTC. The encoded protein is CASSIAGRDTYEQYF.

J is TRBJ1-4 and V is TRBV30; tentatively, D is TRBD1 (5 bases). The CDR3 consists of 13 residues. The germline V gene has CDR1 GTSNPN and CDR2 SVGIG (reference sequence). Trimming pared 6 bases from V and 1 base from J, leaving 9 bases between. This CDR3 reads CACKQGTNEKLFF. In DNA form, the CDR3 reads TGTGCCTGTAAGCAGGGAACTAATGAAAAACTGTTTTTT.

This chain uses TRBV7-3 with TRBJ2-4, with 8 bases aligning to TRBD2. The germline gives CDR1 SGHTA, CDR2 FQGTGA. V was clipped by 4 bases and J by 1 base; unmatched bases: 15. CDR3 length: 19 residues. The CDR3 DNA sequence: TGTGCCAGCAGCTACTCCGGGGGGGCCAGCCTTGGGGCCAAAAACATTCAGTACTTC. This gives the protein CASSYSGGASLGAKNIQYF.

This clone has only one observation. The chain carries TRBV5-1 and TRBJ1-4, with 9 bases identical to TRBD1. This CDR3 comprises 16 residues. The germline gives CDR1 SGHRS, CDR2 YFSETQ. J was trimmed by 3 bases and V by 7 bases; bases with no gene match: 10. CDR3: CASRRGQGRPNEKLFF. The CDR3, as DNA: TGCGCCAGCCGCCGTGGACAGGGGCGTCCTAATGAAAAACTGTTTTTT. Full variable domain (remainder filled in from reference TRBV5-1 and TRBJ1-4): KAGVTQTPRYLIKTRGQQVTLSCSPISGHRSVSWYQQTPGQGLQFLFEYFSETQRNKGNFPGRFSGRQFSNSRSEMNVSTLELGDSALYLCASRRGQGRPNEKLFFGSGTQLSVL.

The table lists this clone with a few counts. The rearrangement uses TRBV9 and TRBJ2-5; no reliable D call. Trimming pared 0 bases from V and 5 bases from J, leaving 8 bases between. Germline CDR1 is SGDLS and CDR2 is YYNGEE. The CDR3 covers 13 residues. CDR3 amino acids: CASSVEPAETQYF. For the CDR3, the DNA is TGTGCCAGCAGCGTAGAACCCGCGGAGACCCAGTACTTC.

The genes are TRBV7-9 and TRBJ2-1; weak D call: TRBD2 (5 bases). The CDR3 extends over 12 amino acids. The V end lost 2 bases, the J end lost 9 bases, and 8 bases lay between the germline ends. Germline CDR1 SEHNR, CDR2 FQNEAQ (reference sequence). CDR3 loop: CASSLTRGEQFF. The CDR3 region has the DNA TGTGCCAGCAGCTTAACCCGGGGTGAGCAGTTCTTC.

In its sample, this clone was seen a few times. This chain joins TRBV10-3 and TRBJ2-5; TRBD2 matches at 8 bases. The ends lost 4 bases at V and 5 bases at J; junction bases unmatched: 6. The CDR3 has 14 amino acids. Germline CDR1 and CDR2: ENHRY and SYGVKD. CDR3 residues: CAISGREGGETQYF. The DNA of the CDR3 is TGTGCCATCAGTGGTCGGGAGGGAGGTGAGACCCAGTACTTC.